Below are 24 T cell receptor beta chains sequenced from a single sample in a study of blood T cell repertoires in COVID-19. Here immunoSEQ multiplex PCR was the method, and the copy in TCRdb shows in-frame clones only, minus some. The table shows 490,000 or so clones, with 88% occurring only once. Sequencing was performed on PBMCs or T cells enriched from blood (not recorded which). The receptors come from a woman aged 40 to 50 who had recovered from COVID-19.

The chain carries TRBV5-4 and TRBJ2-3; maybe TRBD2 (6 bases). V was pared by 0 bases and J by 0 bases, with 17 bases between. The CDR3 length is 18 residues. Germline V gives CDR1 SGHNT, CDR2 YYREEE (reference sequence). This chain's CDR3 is CASSLATKRVASTDTQYF. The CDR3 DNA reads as TGTGCCAGCAGCTTGGCCACGAAGCGGGTGGCTAGCACAGATACGCAGTATTTT. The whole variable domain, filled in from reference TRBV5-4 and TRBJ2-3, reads ETGVTQSPTHLIKTRGQQVTLRCSSQSGHNTVSWYQQALGQGPQFIFQYYREEENGRGNFPPRFSGLQFPNYSSELNVNALELDDSALYLCASSLATKRVASTDTQYFGPGTRLTVL.

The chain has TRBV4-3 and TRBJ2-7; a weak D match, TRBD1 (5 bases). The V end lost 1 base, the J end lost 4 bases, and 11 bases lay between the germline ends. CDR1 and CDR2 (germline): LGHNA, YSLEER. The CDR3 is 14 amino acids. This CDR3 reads CASSQVQAPYEQYF. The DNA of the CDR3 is TGCGCCAGCAGCCAAGTACAGGCGCCATACGAGCAGTACTTC.

CDR3 coding DNA: TGTGCCAGCAGCCCCAGTTCGAGGGCAGGAGAGACCCAGTACTTC. Amino acids: CASSPSSRAGETQYF. V usage is TRBV9 and J usage is TRBJ2-5; D might be TRBD2 (5 bases). CDR1 is SGDLS, CDR2 YYNGEE, per germline. The CDR3 length is 15 residues. V lost 4 bases, J lost 4 bases, and 17 bases lay in between.

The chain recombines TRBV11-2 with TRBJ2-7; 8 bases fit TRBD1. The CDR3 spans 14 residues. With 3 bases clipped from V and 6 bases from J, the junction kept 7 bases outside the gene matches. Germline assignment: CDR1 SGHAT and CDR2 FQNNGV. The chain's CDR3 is CASSLTGAGGEQYF. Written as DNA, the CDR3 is TGTGCCAGCAGCTTGACAGGGGCCGGGGGCGAGCAGTACTTC. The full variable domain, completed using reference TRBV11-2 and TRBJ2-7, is EAGVAQSPRYKIIEKRQSVAFWCNPISGHATLYWYQQILGQGPKLLIQFQNNGVVDDSQLPKDRFSAERLKGVDSTLKIQPAKLEDSAVYLCASSLTGAGGEQYFGPGTRLTVT.

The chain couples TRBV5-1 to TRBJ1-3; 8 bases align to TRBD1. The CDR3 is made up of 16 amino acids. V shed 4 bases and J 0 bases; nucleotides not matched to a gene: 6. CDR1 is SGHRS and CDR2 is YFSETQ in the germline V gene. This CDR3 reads CASSAGGLPSGNTIYF. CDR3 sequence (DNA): TGCGCCAGCAGCGCAGGGGGCCTCCCCTCTGGAAACACCATATATTTT.

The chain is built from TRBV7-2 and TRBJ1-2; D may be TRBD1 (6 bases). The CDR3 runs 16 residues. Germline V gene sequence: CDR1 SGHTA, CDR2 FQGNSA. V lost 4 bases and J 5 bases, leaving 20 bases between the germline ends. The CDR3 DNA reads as TGTGCCAGCAGCTCCTACCTTGGGGGGGCGCAATATGGCTACACCTTC. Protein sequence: CASSSYLGGAQYGYTF.

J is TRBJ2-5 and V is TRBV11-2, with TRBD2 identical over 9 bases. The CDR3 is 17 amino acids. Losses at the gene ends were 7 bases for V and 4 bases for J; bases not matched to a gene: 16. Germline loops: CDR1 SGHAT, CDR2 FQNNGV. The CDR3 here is CASTFRGMREGRETQYF. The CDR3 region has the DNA TGTGCCAGCACCTTTCGGGGGATGCGGGAGGGCCGAGAGACCCAGTACTTC.

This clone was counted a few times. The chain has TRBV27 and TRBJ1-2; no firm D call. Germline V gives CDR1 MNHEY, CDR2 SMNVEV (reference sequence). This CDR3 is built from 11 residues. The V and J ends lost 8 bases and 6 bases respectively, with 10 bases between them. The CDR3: CASSGLDGYTF. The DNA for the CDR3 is TGTGCCAGCTCGGGGTTGGATGGCTACACCTTC.

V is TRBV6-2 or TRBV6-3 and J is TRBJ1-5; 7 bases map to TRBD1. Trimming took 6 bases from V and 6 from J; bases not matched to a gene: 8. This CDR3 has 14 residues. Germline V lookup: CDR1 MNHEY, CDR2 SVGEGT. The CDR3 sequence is CASSRTGVSQPQHF. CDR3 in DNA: TGTGCCAGCAGCAGAACAGGGGTGAGTCAGCCCCAGCATTTT.

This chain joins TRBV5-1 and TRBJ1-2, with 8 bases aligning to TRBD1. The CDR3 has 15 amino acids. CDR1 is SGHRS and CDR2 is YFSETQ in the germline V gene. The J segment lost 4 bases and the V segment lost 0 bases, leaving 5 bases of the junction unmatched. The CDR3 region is CASSLEQGAGYGYTF. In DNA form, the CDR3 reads TGCGCCAGCAGCTTGGAGCAGGGGGCTGGCTATGGCTACACCTTC.

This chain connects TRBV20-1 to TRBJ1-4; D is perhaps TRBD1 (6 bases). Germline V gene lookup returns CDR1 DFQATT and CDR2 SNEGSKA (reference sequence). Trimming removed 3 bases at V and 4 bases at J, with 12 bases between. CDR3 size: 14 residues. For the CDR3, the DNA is TGCAGTGCTAGTAAGACAGGCGTTAATGAAAAACTGTTTTTT. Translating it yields CSASKTGVNEKLFF.

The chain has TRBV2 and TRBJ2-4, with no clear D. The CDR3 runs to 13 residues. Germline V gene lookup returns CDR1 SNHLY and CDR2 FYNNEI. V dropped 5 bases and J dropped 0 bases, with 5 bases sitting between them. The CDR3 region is CASSQLAKNIQYF. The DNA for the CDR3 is TGTGCCAGCAGTCAACTAGCCAAAAACATTCAGTACTTC. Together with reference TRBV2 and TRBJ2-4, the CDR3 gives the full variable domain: EPEVTQTPSHQVTQMGQEVILRCVPISNHLYFYWYRQILGQKVEFLVSFYNNEISEKSEIFDDQFSVERPDGSNFTLKIRSTKLEDSAMYFCASSQLAKNIQYFGAGTRLSVL.

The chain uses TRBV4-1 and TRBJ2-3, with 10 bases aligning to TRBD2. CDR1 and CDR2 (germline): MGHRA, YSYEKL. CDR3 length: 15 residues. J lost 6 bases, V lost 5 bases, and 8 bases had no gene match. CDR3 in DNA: TGCGCCAGCAGCGAGCGGGAGGGCCTTCTGGATACGCAGTATTTT. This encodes CASSEREGLLDTQYF.

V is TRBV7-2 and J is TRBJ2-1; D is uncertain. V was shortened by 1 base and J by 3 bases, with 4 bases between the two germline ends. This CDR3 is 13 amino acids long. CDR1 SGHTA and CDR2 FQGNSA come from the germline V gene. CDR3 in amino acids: CASSLGSYNEQFF. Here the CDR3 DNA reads TGTGCCAGCAGCTTAGGGAGCTACAATGAGCAGTTCTTC.

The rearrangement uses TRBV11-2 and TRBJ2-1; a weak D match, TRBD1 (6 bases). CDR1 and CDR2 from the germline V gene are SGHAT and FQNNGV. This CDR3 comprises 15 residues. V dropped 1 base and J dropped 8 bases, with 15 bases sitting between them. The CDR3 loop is CASSLAGQWNHEQFF. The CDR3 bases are TGTGCCAGCAGCTTAGCAGGACAGTGGAATCATGAGCAGTTCTTC.

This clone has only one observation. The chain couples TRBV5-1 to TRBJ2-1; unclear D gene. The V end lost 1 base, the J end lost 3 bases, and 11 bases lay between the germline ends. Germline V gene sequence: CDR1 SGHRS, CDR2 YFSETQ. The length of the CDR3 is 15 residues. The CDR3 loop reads CASSLQTPDYNEQFF. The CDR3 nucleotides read TGCGCCAGCAGCTTGCAGACTCCTGACTACAATGAGCAGTTCTTC.

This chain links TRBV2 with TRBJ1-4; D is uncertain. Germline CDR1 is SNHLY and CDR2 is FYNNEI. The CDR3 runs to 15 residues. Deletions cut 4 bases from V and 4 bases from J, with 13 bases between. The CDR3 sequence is CASSVLAGHNEKLFF. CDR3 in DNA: TGTGCCAGCAGTGTACTGGCAGGTCATAATGAAAAACTGTTTTTT.

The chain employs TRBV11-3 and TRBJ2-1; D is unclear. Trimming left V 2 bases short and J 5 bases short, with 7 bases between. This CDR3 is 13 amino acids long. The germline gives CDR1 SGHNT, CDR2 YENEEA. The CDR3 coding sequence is TGTGCCAGCAGCTTACTTCACAACAATGAGCAGTTCTTC. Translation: CASSLLHNNEQFF.

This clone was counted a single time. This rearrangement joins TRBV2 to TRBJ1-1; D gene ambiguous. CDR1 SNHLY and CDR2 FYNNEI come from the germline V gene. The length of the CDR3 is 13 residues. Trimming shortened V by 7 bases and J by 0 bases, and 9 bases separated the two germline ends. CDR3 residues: CASKYFMNTEAFF. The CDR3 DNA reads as TGTGCCAGCAAGTACTTCATGAACACTGAAGCTTTCTTT. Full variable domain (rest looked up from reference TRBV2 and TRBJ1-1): EPEVTQTPSHQVTQMGQEVILRCVPISNHLYFYWYRQILGQKVEFLVSFYNNEISEKSEIFDDQFSVERPDGSNFTLKIRSTKLEDSAMYFCASKYFMNTEAFFGQGTRLTVV.

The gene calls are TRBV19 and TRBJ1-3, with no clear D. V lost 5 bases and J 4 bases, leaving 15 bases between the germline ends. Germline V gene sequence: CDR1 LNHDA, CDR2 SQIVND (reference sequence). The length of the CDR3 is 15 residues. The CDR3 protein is CASSADFPLGNTIYF. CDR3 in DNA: TGTGCCAGTAGTGCGGACTTCCCTTTAGGAAACACCATATATTTT.

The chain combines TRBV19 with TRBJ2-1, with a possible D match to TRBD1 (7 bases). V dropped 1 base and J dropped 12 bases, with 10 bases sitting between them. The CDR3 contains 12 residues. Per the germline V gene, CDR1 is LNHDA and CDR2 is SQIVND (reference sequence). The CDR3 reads CASSIAGGWQFF. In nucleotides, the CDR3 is TGTGCCAGTAGTATAGCAGGGGGGTGGCAGTTCTTC. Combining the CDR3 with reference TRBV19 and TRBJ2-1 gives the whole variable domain DGGITQSPKYLFRKEGQNVTLSCEQNLNHDAMYWYRQDPGQGLRLIYYSQIVNDFQKGDIAEGYSVSREKKESFPLTVTSAQKNPTAFYLCASSIAGGWQFFGPGTRLTVL.

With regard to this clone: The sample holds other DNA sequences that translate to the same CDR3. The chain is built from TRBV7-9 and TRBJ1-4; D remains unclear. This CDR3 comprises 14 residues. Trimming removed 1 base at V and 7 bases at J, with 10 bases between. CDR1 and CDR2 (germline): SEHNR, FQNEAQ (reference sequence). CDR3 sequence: CASSLGTGGEKLFF. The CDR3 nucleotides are TGTGCCAGCAGCTTAGGTACTGGCGGTGAAAAACTGTTTTTT.

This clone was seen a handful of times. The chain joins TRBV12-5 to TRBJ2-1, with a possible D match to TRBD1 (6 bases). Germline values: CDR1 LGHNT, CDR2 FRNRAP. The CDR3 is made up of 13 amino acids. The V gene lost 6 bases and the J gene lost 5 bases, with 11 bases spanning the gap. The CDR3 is CASGPDSNNEQFF. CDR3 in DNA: TGTGCTAGTGGACCGGACAGTAACAATGAGCAGTTCTTC. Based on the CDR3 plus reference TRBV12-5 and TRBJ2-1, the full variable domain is DARVTQTPRHKVTEMGQEVTMRCQPILGHNTVFWYRQTMMQGLELLAYFRNRAPLDDSGMPKDRFSAEMPDATLATLKIQPSEPRDSAVYFCASGPDSNNEQFFGPGTRLTVL.

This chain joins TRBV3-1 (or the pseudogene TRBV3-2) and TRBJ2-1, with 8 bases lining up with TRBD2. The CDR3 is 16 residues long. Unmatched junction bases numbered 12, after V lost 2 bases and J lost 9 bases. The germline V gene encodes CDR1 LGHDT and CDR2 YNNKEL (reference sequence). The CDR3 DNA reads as TGTGCCAGCAGCCAAACCGGGACTAGTCGTCAGGGTGAGCAGTTCTTC. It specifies CASSQTGTSRQGEQFF.